The 6 T cell receptor beta chains reported below all come from one sample, sequenced in a study of T cell changes during pregnancy in multiple sclerosis. Generated by immunoSEQ multiplex PCR, the TCRdb table keeps only in-frame clones and is missing some. The table includes 60,000 or so clones, about nine tenths detected once. The sample was peripheral blood, taken in the first trimester of pregnancy. The receptor set was obtained from a female donor in good health, enrolled as a control in a pregnancy study.

The gene calls are TRBV2 and TRBJ2-1; 7 positions match TRBD1. CDR1 and CDR2 from the germline V gene are SNHLY and FYNNEI. J lost 4 bases, V lost 8 bases, and 5 bases had no gene match. The CDR3 loop spans 13 amino acids. CDR3 in DNA: TGTGCCAGCCGAACGGGACAGTACAATGAGCAGTTCTTC. It yields the protein CASRTGQYNEQFF. The whole variable domain, filled in from reference TRBV2 and TRBJ2-1, reads EPEVTQTPSHQVTQMGQEVILRCVPISNHLYFYWYRQILGQKVEFLVSFYNNEISEKSEIFDDQFSVERPDGSNFTLKIRSTKLEDSAMYFCASRTGQYNEQFFGPGTRLTVL.

The J gene is TRBJ2-5, the V gene TRBV11-3; tentative D call: TRBD2 (6 bases). Germline values: CDR1 SGHNT, CDR2 YENEEA. The V end lost 3 bases, the J end lost 5 bases, and 13 bases lay between the germline ends. The CDR3 consists of 14 residues. CDR3 nucleotide sequence: TGTGCCAGCAGCTTTGGAGGGGTTCGGGAGACCCAGTACTTC. Its translation: CASSFGGVRETQYF.

The chain employs TRBV7-9 and TRBJ2-5; 8 bases map to TRBD2. V shed 5 bases and J 4 bases; nucleotides not matched to a gene: 12. Germline CDR1 and CDR2: SEHNR and FQNEAQ (reference sequence). This CDR3 is built from 16 residues. CDR3 DNA sequence: TGTGCCAGCAGCACCCGAGTTAGCGGGGCACGAGAGACCCAGTACTTC. Protein sequence: CASSTRVSGARETQYF.

CDR3 region: CASSYSGRASTGELFF. DNA of the CDR3: TGTGCCAGCAGTTACTCAGGGAGGGCTAGTACCGGGGAGCTGTTTTTT. The chain employs TRBV6-5 and TRBJ2-2, with 7 bases fitting TRBD2. Looked up from germline, CDR1 is MNHEY and CDR2 is SVGAGI. V trimming: 0 bases; J trimming: 5 bases; junction bases outside the gene matches: 6. The CDR3 has 16 residues.

The chain's CDR3 is CASSLSEPGTDTQYF. In DNA, the CDR3 is TGCGCCAGCAGCTTATCCGAACCGGGCACAGATACGCAGTATTTT. The J gene is TRBJ2-3, the V gene TRBV5-1; D unclear. The CDR3 length is 15 residues. Germline loops: CDR1 SGHRS, CDR2 YFSETQ. The V gene lost 2 bases and the J gene lost 1 base, with 11 bases spanning the gap.

The chain employs TRBV7-3 and TRBJ2-2; D unclear. The CDR3 has 14 residues. The V gene lost 5 bases and the J gene lost 3 bases, with 10 bases spanning the gap. CDR1 is SGHTA and CDR2 is FQGTGA in the germline V gene. CDR3 sequence reads: CASSPLRDTGELFF. As DNA, the CDR3 is TGTGCCAGCAGCCCCCTTCGGGACACCGGGGAGCTGTTTTTT. Together with reference TRBV7-3 and TRBJ2-2, the CDR3 gives the full variable domain: GAGVSQTPSNKVTEKGKYVELRCDPISGHTALYWYRQSLGQGPEFLIYFQGTGAADDSGLPNDRFFAVRPEGSVSTLKIQRTERGDSAVYLCASSPLRDTGELFFGEGSRLTVL.